This entry concerns a single T cell receptor beta chain. What it recognizes is unknown. MiXCR, applied by TCRdb to the RT-PCR reads, yields one record per CDR3 protein. Altogether hundreds of thousands of distinct CDR3 sequences are present, about 25% being singletons, with the ten largest covering under 2.5%. These data come from a study of response to subunit inactivated influenza vaccine. General study points: With each seasonal influenza vaccination, the authors suggested, few new T cells are recruited.

Trimming pared 2 bases from V and 2 bases from J, leaving 11 bases between. Looked up from germline, CDR1 is SGHDT and CDR2 is YYEEEE. The CDR3 runs 14 residues. V is TRBV5-6 and J is TRBJ2-7, with a weak D call TRBD2 (5 bases). The TCR sequence derives from a man between 50 and 59 years old who received an inactivated influenza vaccine. The source was CD4+ T cells sorted from PBMCs, collected 5 to 6 days after vaccination. The CDR3 DNA reads TGTGCCAGCAGCTTAGGACTCGGAGCCTACGAGCAGTACTTC. Encoded protein: CASSLGLGAYEQYF.